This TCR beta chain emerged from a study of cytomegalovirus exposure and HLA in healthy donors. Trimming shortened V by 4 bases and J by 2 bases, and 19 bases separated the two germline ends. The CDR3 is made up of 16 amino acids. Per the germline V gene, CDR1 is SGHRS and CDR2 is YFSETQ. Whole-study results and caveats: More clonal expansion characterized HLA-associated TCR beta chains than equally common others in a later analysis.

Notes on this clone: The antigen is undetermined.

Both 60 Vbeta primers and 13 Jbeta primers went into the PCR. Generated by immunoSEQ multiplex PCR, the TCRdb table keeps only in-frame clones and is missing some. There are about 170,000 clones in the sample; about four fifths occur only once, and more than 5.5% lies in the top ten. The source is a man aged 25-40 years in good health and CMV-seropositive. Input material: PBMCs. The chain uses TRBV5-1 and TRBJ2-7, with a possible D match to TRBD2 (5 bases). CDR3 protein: CASSPQSRGHPYEQYF. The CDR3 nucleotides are TGCGCCAGCAGCCCACAGTCCCGAGGGCATCCCTACGAGCAGTACTTC.